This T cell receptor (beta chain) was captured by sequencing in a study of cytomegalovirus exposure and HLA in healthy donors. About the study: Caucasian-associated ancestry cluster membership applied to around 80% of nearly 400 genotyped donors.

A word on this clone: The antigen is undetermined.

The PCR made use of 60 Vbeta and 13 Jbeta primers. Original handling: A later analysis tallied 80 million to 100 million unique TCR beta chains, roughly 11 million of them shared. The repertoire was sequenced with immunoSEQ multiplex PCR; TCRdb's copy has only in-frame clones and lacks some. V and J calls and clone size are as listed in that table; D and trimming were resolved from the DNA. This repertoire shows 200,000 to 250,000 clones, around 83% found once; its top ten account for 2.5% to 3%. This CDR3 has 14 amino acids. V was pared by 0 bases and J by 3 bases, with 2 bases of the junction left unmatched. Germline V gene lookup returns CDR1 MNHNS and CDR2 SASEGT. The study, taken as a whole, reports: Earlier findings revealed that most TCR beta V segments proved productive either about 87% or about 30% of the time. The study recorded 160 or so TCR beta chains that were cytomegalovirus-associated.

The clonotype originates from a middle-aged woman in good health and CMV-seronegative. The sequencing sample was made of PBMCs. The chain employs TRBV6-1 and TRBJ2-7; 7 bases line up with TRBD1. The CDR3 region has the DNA TGTGCCAGCAGTGAAGCGGGACAGTACTACGAGCAGTACTTC. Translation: CASSEAGQYYEQYF.